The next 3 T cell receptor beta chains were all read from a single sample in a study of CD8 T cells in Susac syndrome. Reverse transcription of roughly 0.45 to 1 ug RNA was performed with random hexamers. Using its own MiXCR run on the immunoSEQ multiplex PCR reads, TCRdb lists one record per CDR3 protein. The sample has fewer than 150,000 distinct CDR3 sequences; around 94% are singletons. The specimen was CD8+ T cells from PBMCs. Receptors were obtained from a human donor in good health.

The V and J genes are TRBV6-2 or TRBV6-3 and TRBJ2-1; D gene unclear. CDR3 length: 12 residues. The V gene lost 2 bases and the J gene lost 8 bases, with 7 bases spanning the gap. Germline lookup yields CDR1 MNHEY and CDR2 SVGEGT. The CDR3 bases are TGTGCCAGCAGTTACGGAATCCATGAGCAGTTCTTC. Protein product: CASSYGIHEQFF.

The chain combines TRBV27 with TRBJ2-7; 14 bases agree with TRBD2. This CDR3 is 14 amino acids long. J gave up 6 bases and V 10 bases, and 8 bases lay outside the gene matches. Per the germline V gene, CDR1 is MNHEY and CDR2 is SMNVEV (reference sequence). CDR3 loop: CATRTSGRYSEQYF. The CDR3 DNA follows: TGTGCCACACGGACTAGCGGGAGGTATTCCGAGCAGTACTTC.

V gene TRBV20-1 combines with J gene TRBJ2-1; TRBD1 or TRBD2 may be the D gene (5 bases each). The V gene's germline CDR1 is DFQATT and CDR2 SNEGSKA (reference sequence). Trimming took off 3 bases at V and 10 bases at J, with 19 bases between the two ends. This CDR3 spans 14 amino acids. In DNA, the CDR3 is TGCAGTGCTAGGTCAGGGACCCAGGCCGGAGAGCAGTTCTTC. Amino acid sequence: CSARSGTQAGEQFF.